The TCR beta chain described here comes from a study of T cell repertoires in cytomegalovirus infection. Study-wide context: Public signatures in TCR beta pointed to CMV infection and matching HLA type. Broader study findings: The study found HLA-C-restricted CMV-specific TCR beta clonotypes dominating the ex vivo response. Cumulative frequency of public TCR beta families picked out carriers of CMV plus the relevant HLA.

TCRdb processed the reads anew with MiXCR; each CDR3 protein has one entry. The table has just over 300,000 distinct CDR3 sequences, roughly 15% seen once. There are 15 residues in the CDR3. The V end was cut by 5 bases, the J end by 3 bases, with 14 bases between. CDR1 and CDR2 from the germline V gene are SGHTA and FQGNSA. This clonotype was detected ten times or more. The antigen remains unidentified. The sample comprised PBMCs. The TCR was taken from a human donor in good health (CMV status not recorded). Some clones in this sample may be carry-over from other donors' samples. The V call is TRBV7-2, the J call TRBJ2-1; tentative D call: TRBD2 (5 bases). The CDR3 region has the DNA TGTGCCAGCAGCCCGCGGACCGGAGGCTACAATGAGCAGTTCTTC. Protein: CASSPRTGGYNEQFF.